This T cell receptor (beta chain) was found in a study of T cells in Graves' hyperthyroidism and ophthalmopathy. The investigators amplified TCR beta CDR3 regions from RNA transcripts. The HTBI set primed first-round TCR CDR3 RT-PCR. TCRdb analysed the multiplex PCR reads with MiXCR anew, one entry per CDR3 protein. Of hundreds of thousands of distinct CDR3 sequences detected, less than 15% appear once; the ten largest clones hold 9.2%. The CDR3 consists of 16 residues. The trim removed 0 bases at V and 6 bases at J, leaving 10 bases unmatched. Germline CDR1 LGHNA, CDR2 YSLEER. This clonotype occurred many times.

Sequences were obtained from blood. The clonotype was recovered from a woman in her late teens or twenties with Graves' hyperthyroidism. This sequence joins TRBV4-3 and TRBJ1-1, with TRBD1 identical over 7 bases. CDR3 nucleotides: TGCGCCAGCAGCCAAGAAGGCGCCAGGGGGTACGCTGAAGCTTTCTTT. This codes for CASSQEGARGYAEAFF.